This T cell receptor beta chain came from a study of shared clonotypes between healthy human individuals. Remarks on this clone: Its specificity is not known.

General study points: Represented genetic and exposure-history diversity was restricted by having few donors. Sampling used blood alone; tissue repertoires probably differ.

The data were produced by immunoSEQ multiplex PCR, yet TCRdb's version contains in-frame clones alone and is incomplete. The sample yields 2 million or so clones, approximately 95% seen once. V shed 7 bases, J shed 9 bases, and the junction held 14 bases outside the gene matches. CDR1 is LNHDA, CDR2 SQIVND, per germline (reference sequence). The CDR3 runs 15 residues. The gene calls are TRBV19 and TRBJ2-5, with 10 bases aligning to TRBD2. The sample comprised naive CD4+ T cells sorted from blood. The subset denotes: CD45RA+ positively selected. This receptor was taken from a man aged 18 to 29 in good health. In nucleotides, the CDR3 is TGTGCCAGTAACAGGGGACTAGCGCGCGATATGGCCCAGTACTTC. Translating gives CASNRGLARDMAQYF.